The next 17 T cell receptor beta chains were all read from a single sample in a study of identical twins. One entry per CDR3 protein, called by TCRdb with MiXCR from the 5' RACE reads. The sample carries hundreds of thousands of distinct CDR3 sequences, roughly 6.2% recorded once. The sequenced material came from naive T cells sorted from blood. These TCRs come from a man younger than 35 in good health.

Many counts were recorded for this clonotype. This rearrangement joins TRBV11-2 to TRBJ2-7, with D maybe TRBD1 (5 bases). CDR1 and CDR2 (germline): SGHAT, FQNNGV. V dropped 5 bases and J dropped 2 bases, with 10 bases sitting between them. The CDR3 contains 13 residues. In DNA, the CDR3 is TGTGCCAGCAGCCCCCAGGGCCCCTACGAGCAGTACGTC. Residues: CASSPQGPYEQYV.

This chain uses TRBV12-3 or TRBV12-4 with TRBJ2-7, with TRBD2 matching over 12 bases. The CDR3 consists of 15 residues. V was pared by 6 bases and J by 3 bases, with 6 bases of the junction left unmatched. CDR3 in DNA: TGTGCCAGCAGGAGCTCACTAGCGGGGGGCTACGAGCAGTACTTC. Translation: CASRSSLAGGYEQYF.

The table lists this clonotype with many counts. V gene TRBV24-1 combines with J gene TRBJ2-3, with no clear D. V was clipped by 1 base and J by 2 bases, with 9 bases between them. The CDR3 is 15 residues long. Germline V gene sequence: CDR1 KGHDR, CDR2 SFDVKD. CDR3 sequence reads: CATSDFGGTTDTQYF. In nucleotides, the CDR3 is TGTGCCACCAGTGATTTTGGCGGAACCACAGATACGCAGTATTTT.

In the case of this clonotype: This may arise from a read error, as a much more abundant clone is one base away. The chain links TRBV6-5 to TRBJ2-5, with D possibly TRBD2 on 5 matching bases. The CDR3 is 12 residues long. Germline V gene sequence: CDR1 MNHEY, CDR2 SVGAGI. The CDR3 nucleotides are TGTGCCAGCAGTTACTTCGGGGAGACCGAGTACTTC. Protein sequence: CASSYFGETEYF.

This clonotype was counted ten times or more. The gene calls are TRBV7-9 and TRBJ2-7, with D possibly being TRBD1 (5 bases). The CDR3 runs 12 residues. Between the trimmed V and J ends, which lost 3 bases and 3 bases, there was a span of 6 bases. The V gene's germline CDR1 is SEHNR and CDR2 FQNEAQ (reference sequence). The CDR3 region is CASSFTGYEQYV. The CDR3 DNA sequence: TGTGCCAGCAGCTTTACAGGCTACGAGCAGTACGTC.

CDR3 coding DNA: TGTGCCAGCAGTTACGCGGGAGCGGGCACCGGGGAGCTGTTTTTT. Encoded protein: CASSYAGAGTGELFF. The J gene is TRBJ2-2, the V gene TRBV12-3 or TRBV12-4; 7 bases are shared with TRBD2. The CDR3 spans 15 residues. V shed 4 bases, J shed 4 bases, and the junction held 6 bases outside the gene matches.

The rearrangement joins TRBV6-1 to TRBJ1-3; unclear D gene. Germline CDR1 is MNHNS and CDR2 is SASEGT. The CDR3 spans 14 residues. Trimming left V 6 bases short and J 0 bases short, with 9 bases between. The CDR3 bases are TGTGCCAGCAGGGGTCCGTCCTCTGGAAACACCATATATTTT. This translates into CASRGPSSGNTIYF.

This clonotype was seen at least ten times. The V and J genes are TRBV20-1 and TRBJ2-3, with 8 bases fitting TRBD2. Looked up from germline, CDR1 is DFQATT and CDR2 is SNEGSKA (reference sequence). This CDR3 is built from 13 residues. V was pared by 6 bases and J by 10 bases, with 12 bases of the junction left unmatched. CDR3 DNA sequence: TGCAGTGCCCCTAGCGGGTGGCAGGGATCGCAGTATTTT. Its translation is CSAPSGWQGSQYF.

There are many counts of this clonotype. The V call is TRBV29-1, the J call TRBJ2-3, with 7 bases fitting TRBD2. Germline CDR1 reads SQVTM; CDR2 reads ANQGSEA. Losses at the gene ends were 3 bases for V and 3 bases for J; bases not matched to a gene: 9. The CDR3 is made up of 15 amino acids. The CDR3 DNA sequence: TGCAGCGTTGAGCTCCTGGTGGGGGGGACAGATACGCAGTATTTT. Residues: CSVELLVGGTDTQYF.

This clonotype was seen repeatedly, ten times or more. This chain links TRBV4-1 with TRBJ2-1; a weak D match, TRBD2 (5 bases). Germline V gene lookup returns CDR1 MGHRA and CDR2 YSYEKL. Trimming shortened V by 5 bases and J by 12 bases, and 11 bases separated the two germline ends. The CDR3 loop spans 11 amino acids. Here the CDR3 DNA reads TGCGCCAGCAGCGAACTAGAGTGGCAGTTCTTC. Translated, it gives CASSELEWQFF.

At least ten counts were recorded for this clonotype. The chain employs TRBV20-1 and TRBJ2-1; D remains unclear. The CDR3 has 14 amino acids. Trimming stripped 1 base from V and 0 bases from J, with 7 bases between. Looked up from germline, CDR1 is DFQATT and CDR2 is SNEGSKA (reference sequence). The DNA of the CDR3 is TGCAGTGCTAGAGGGACGTCCTCCTACAATGAGCAGTTCTTC. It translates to CSARGTSSYNEQFF.

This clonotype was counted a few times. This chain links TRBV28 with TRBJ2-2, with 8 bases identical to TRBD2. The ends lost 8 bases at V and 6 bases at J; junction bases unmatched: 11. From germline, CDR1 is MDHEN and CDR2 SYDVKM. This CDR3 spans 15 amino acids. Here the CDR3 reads CASAWLAGGPGELFF. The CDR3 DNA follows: TGTGCCAGCGCTTGGTTGGCGGGAGGTCCCGGGGAGCTGTTTTTT.

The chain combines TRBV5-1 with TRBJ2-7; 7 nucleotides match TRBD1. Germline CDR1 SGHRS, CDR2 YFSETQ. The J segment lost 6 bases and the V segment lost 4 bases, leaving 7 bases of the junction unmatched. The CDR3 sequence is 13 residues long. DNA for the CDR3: TGCGCCAGCAGCCTCTATGGGACAGCCGAGCAGTACGTC. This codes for CASSLYGTAEQYV.

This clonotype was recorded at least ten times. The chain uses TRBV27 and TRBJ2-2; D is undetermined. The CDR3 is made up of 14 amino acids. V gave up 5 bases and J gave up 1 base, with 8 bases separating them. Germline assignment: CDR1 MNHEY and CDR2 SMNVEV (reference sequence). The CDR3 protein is CASSLWGNTGELFF. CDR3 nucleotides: TGTGCCAGCAGTCTTTGGGGGAACACCGGGGAGCTGTTTTTT.

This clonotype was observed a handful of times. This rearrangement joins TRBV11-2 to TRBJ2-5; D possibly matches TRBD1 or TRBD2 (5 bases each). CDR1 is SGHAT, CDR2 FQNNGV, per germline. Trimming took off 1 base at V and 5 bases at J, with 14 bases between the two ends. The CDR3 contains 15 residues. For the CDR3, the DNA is TGTGCCAGCAGCTTAGGGGGACGAAGCCGGGAGACCCAGTACTTC. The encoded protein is CASSLGGRSRETQYF.

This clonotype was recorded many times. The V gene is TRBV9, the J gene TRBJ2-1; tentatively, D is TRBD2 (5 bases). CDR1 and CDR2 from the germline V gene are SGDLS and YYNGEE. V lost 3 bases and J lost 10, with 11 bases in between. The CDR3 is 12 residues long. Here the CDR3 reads CASSASEVEQFF. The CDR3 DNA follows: TGTGCCAGCAGCGCGTCGGAGGTAGAGCAGTTCTTC.

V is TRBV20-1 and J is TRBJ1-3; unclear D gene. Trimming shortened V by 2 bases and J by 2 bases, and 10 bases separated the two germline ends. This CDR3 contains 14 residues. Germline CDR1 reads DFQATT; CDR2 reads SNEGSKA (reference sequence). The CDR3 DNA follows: TGCAGTGCTAGACGTACAGATCCTGGAAACACCATATATTTT. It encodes CSARRTDPGNTIYF.